This TCR beta chain was sequenced during a study of blood T cell repertoires in COVID-19. The overall study: Researchers got acute and convalescent COVID-19 samples from the United States, Italy and Spain. PBMCs, B-cell-depleted T cells, or T cells provided the cDNA or gDNA that made up the material.

In the authors' methods: Nucleated cell counts were estimated from reference gene primer amplification. Only in-frame clones appear in the TCRdb table, and some are missing; sequencing was by immunoSEQ multiplex PCR. Clonal size and the V and J genes are those of that table, whereas D and trimming came from the DNA. Among fewer than 250,000 clones listed, about 85% were seen once. V was clipped by 4 bases and J by 5 bases, with 18 bases between them. The CDR3 has 16 residues. CDR1 MNHEY and CDR2 SVGEGT come from the germline V gene. The source material was peripheral blood. The chain recombines TRBV6-2 or TRBV6-3 with TRBJ1-5, with D tentatively TRBD1 (6 bases). This receptor was taken from a man aged 30-40 years with active or convalescent COVID-19. The CDR3 coding sequence is TGTGCCAGCAGTTCCAGGGGCAAAGGCCTTTATCAGCCCCAGCATTTT. It yields the protein CASSSRGKGLYQPQHF.